The sequence of this TCR beta chain was determined in a study of blood T cell repertoires in COVID-19. On the study more broadly: The analysed material was cDNA or gDNA that came from T cells, B-cell-depleted T cells, or PBMCs.

The V gene lost 6 bases and the J gene lost 4 bases, with 15 bases spanning the gap. The CDR3 spans 13 residues. From germline, CDR1 is DFQATT and CDR2 SNEGSKA (reference sequence). Sequencing was performed with immunoSEQ multiplex PCR; in TCRdb, only in-frame clones are kept and a portion is missing. The table records about 220,000 clones, around 82% of them present only once. The chain couples TRBV20-1 to TRBJ1-2; a weak D match, TRBD1 (5 bases). The receptor was isolated from a woman aged 70-85 years with acute or convalescent COVID-19. The sample comprised peripheral blood. DNA of the CDR3: TGCAGTGCCAGTAGCGACAGCTCCTATGGCTACACCTTC. This codes for CSASSDSSYGYTF.